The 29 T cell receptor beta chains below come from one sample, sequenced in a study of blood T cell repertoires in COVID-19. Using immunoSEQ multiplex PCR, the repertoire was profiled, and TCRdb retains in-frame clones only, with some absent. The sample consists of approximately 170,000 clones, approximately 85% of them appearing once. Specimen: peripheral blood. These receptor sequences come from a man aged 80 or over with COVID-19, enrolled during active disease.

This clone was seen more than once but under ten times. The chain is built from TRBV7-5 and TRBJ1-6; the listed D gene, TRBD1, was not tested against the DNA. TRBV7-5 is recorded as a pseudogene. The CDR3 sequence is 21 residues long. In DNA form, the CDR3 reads TGTGCCAGAAGCTTAGGGAGGGACAGCCGAATTGTAAGCTCCTATAATTCACCCCTCCACTTT. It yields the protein CARSLGRDSRIVSSYNSPLHF.

The CDR3 reads CASSQDLTSGGLGETQYF. CDR3 sequence (DNA): TGCGCCAGCAGCCAAGATCTGACTAGCGGGGGACTGGGGGAGACCCAGTACTTC. V usage is TRBV4-3 and J usage is TRBJ2-5; 12 bases map to TRBD2. The trim removed 0 bases at V and 5 bases at J, leaving 10 bases unmatched. The germline V gene has CDR1 LGHNA and CDR2 YSLEER. This CDR3 spans 18 amino acids.

DNA for the CDR3: TGTGCCAGCAGTTACGGAGGACAGGGATACTCACCCCTCCACTTT. Translating gives CASSYGGQGYSPLHF. The rearrangement joins TRBV6-5 to TRBJ1-6; TRBD1 agrees at 8 bases. V lost 2 bases and J lost 10; bases outside the gene matches: 7. CDR1 and CDR2 (germline): MNHEY, SVGAGI. The CDR3 runs to 15 residues.

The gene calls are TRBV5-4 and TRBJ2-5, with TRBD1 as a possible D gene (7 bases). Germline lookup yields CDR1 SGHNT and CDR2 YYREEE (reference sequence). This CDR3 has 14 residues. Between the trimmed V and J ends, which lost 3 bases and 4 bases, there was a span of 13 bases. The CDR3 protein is CASSSEGARETQYF. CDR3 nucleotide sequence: TGTGCCAGCAGCTCGGAGGGGGCCAGAGAGACCCAGTACTTC.

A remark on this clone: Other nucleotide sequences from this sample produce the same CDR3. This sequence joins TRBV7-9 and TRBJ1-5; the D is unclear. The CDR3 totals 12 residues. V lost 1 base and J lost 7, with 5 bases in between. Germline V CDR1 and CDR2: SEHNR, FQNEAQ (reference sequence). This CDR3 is CASSLGQQPQHF. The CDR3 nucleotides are TGTGCCAGCAGCTTAGGCCAGCAGCCCCAGCATTTT.

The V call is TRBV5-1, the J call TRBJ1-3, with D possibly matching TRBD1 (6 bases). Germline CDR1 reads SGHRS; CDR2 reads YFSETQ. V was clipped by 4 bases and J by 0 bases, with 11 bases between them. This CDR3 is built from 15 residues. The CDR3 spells CASSGGQSSGNTIYF. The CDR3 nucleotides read TGCGCCAGCAGCGGAGGACAGTCCTCTGGAAACACCATATATTTT.

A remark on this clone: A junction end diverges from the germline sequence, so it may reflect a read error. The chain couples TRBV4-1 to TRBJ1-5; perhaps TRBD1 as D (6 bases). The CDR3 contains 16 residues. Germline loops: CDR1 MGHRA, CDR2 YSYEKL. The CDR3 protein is CARSPRGGAINQPQHF. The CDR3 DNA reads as TGCGCCCGCAGCCCCCGGGGGGGGGCTATCAATCAGCCCCAGCATTTT.

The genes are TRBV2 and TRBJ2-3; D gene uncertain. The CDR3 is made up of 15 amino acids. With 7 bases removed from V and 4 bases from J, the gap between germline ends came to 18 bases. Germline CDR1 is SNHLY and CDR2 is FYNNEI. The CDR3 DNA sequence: TGTGCCAGCAAATTCCAGGTCCAATCGGCAGATACGCAGTATTTT. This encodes CASKFQVQSADTQYF. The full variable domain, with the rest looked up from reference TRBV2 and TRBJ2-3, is EPEVTQTPSHQVTQMGQEVILRCVPISNHLYFYWYRQILGQKVEFLVSFYNNEISEKSEIFDDQFSVERPDGSNFTLKIRSTKLEDSAMYFCASKFQVQSADTQYFGPGTRLTVL.

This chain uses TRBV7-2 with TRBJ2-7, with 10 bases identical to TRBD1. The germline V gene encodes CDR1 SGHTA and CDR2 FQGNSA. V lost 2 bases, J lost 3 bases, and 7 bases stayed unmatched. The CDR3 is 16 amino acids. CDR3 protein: CASSLTGTGDRYEQYF. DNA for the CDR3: TGTGCCAGCAGCTTAACAGGGACAGGGGACCGCTACGAGCAGTACTTC.

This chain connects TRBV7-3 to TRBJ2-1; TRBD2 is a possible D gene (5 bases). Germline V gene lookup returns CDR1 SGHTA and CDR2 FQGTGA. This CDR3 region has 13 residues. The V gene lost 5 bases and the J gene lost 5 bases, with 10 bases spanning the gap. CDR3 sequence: CASSPGINNEQFF. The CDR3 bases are TGTGCCAGCAGCCCCGGGATCAACAATGAGCAGTTCTTC.

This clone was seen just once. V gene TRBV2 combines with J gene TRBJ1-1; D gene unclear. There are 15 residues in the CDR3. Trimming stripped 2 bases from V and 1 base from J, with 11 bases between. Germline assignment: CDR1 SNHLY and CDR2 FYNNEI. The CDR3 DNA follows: TGTGCCAGCAGTGAATCTCCGGGTCGGAACACTGAAGCTTTCTTT. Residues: CASSESPGRNTEAFF.

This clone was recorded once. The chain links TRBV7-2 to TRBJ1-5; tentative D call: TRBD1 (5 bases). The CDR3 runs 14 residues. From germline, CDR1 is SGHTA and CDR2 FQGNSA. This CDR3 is CAWGEHSSNQPQHF. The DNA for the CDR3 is TGTGCGTGGGGGGAACATAGTAGCAATCAGCCCCAGCATTTT.

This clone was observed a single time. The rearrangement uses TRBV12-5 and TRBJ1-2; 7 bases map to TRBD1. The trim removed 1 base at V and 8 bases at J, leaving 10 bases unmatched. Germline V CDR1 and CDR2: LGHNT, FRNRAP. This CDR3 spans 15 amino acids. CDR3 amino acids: CASGLATGTAGGYTF. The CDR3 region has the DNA TGTGCTAGTGGTTTGGCTACCGGGACAGCCGGCGGCTACACCTTC.

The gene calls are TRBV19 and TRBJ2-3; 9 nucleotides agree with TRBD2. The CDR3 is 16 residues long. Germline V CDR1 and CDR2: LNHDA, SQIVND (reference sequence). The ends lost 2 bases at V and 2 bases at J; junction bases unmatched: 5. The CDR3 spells CASSISGGSPTDTQYF. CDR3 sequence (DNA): TGTGCCAGTAGTATAAGCGGGGGGTCCCCCACAGATACGCAGTATTTT.

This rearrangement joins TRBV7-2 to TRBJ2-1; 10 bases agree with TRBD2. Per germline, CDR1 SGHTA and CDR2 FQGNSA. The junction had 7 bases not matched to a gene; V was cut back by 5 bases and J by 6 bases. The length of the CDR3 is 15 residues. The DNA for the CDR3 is TGTGCCAGCAGCCTGGGGGTAGCGGGGGGCAATGAGCAGTTCTTC. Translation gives CASSLGVAGGNEQFF.

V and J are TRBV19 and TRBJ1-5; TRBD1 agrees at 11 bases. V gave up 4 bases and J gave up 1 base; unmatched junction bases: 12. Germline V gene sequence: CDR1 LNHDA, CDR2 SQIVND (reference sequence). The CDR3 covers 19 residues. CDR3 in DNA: TGTGCCAGTAGTACCACCGGGACAGGGGGTACTACGAGCAATCAGCCCCAGCATTTT. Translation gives CASSTTGTGGTTSNQPQHF.

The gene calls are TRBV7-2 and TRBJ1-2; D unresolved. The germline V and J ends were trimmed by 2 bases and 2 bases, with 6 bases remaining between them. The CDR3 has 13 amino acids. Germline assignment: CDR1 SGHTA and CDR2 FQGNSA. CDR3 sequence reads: CASSLNQNYGYTF. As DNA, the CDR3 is TGTGCCAGCAGCTTAAACCAGAACTATGGCTACACCTTC.

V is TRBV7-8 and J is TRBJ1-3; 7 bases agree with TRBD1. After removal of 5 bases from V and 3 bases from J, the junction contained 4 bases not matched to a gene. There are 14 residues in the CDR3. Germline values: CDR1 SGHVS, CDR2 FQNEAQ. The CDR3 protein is CASSVDRVGNTIYF. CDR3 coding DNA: TGTGCCAGCAGCGTAGACAGGGTTGGAAACACCATATATTTT.

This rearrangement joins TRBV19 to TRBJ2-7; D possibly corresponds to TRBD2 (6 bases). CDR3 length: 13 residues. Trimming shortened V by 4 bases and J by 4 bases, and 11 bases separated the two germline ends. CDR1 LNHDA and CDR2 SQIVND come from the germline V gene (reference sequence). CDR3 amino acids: CASSTTSNYEQYF. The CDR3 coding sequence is TGTGCCAGTAGTACGACTAGTAATTACGAGCAGTACTTC.

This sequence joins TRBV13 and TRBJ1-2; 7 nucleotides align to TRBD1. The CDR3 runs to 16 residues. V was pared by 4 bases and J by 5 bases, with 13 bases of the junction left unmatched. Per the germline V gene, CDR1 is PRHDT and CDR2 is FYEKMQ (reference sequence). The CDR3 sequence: CASSSKEKTGIYGYTF. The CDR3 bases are TGTGCCAGCAGCTCAAAGGAGAAGACAGGGATTTATGGCTACACCTTC.

CDR3 DNA sequence: TGTGCCAGCAGCCTAGTCGGGATCTCGAACACCGGGGAGCTGTTTTTT. It specifies CASSLVGISNTGELFF. V gene TRBV5-6 combines with J gene TRBJ2-2; the D gene is possibly TRBD2 (5 bases). Trimming stripped 4 bases from V and 0 bases from J, with 13 bases between. Germline V gene sequence: CDR1 SGHDT, CDR2 YYEEEE. The length of the CDR3 is 16 residues.

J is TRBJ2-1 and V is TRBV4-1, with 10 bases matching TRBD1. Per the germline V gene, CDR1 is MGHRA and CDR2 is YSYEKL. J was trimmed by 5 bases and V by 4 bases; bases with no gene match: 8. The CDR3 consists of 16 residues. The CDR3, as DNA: TGCGCCAGCAGCCTGGAGGGGACAGGGGCGAACAATGAGCAGTTCTTC. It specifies CASSLEGTGANNEQFF.

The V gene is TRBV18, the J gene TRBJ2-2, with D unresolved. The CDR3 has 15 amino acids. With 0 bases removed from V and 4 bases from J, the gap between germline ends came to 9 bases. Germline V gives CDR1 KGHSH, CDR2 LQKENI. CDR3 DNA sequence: TGTGCCAGCTCACCACCGCTAGGCGGCACCGGGGAGCTGTTTTTT. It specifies CASSPPLGGTGELFF.

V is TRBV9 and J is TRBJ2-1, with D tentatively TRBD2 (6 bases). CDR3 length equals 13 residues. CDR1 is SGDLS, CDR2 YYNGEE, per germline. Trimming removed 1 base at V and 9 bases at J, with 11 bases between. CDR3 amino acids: CASSVWGEGEQFF. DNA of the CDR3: TGTGCCAGCAGCGTATGGGGGGAAGGTGAGCAGTTCTTC. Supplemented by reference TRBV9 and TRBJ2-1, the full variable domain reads DSGVTQTPKHLITATGQRVTLRCSPRSGDLSVYWYQQSLDQGLQFLIQYYNGEERAKGNILERFSAQQFPDLHSELNLSSLELGDSALYFCASSVWGEGEQFFGPGTRLTVL.

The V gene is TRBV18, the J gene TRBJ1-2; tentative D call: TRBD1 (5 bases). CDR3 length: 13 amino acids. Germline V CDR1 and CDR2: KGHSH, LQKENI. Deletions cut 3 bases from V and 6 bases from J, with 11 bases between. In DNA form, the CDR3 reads TGTGCCAGCTCACCGGTCAGGGAGGATGGCTACACCTTC. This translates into CASSPVREDGYTF.

The CDR3 DNA sequence: TGTGCCAGCAGCTGGGACAGCGCTAACTATGGCTACACCTTC. Protein sequence: CASSWDSANYGYTF. The chain employs TRBV7-2 and TRBJ1-2; 7 bases fit TRBD1. The germline V gene has CDR1 SGHTA and CDR2 FQGNSA. This CDR3 is built from 14 residues. J was trimmed by 0 bases and V by 4 bases; bases with no gene match: 2.

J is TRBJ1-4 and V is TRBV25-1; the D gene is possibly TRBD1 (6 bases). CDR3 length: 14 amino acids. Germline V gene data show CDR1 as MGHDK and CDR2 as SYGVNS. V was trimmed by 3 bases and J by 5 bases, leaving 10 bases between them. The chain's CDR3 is CASSDDTGNEKLFF. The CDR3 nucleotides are TGTGCCAGCAGTGATGATACAGGGAATGAAAAACTGTTTTTT.

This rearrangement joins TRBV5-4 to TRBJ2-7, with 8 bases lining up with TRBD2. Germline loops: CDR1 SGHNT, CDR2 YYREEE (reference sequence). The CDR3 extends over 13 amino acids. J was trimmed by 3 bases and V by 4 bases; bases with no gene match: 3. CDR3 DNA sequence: TGTGCCAGCAGCGTCGGGGGGGGCTACGAGCAGTACTTC. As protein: CASSVGGGYEQYF.

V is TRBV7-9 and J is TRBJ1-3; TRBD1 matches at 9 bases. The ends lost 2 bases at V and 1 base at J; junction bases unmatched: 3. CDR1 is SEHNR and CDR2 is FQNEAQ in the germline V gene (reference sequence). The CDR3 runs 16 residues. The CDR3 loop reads CASSLWGQGSGNTIYF. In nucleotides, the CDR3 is TGTGCCAGCAGCTTATGGGGACAGGGATCTGGAAACACCATATATTTT.